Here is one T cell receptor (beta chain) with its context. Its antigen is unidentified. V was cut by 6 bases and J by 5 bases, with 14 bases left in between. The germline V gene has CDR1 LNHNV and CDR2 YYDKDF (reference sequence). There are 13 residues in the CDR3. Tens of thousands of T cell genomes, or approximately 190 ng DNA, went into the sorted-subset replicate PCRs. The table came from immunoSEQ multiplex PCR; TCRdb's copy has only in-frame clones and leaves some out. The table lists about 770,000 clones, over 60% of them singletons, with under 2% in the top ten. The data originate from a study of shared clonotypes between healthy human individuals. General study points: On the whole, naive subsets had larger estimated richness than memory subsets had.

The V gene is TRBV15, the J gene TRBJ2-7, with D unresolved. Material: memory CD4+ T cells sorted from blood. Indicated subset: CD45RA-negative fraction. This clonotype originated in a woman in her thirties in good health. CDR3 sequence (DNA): TGTGCCACCAGTATAACCCCCCCCAACGAGCAGTACTTC. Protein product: CATSITPPNEQYF.